The T cell receptor beta chain under discussion was sequenced for a study of T cell repertoires in cytomegalovirus infection. Background on the study: Indications of both CMV infection and matching HLA type were provided by public TCR beta signatures.

V lost 2 bases, J lost 3 bases, and 7 bases lay in between. Germline lookup yields CDR1 SGHTA and CDR2 FQGNSA. This CDR3 spans 13 amino acids. This clonotype was counted a few times. TCRdb recomputed calls from the reads with MiXCR, one row per CDR3 protein. The table shows approximately 97,000 distinct CDR3 sequences, with about 15% occurring only once. This TCR came from a human donor in good health (CMV status not recorded). Some clones in this sample may be carry-over from other donors' samples. The sample was PBMCs. The chain recombines TRBV7-2 with TRBJ1-1; D is uncertain. The CDR3 sequence is CASSLTRDTEAFF. CDR3 coding DNA: TGTGCCAGCAGCTTAACCCGAGACACTGAAGCTTTCTTT.